Sequencing of this TCR beta chain was carried out in a study of beta chain features in type 1 diabetes. Study context: The study examined 107,917,701 sorted cells across all samples.

Germline V gene data show CDR1 as GTSNPN and CDR2 as SVGIG (reference sequence). The CDR3 spans 13 residues. Germline trimming cut 3 bases from V and 4 bases from J; bases unmatched to any gene: 2. About this clone itself: Its target is not known.

Notes on the study in general: There was a moderate but significant shortening of TCRB CDR3s in all four CD4+ subsets of Type 1 diabetes patients.

Each donor gave one heparinised blood draw averaging around 0.12 L. Sorting gave populations that all exceeded 98% purity. What was sequenced were expressed TCRB transcripts, since all of the isolated RNA had been reverse transcribed. Sequencing was performed with immunoSEQ multiplex PCR; in TCRdb, only in-frame clones are kept and a portion is missing. The repertoire holds fewer than 20,000 clones, with approximately 68% as singletons. Sample: Tregs from blood. This receptor was taken from a young man with type 1 diabetes. The gene calls are TRBV30 and TRBJ1-1, with 10 bases aligning to TRBD1. DNA for the CDR3: TGTGCCTGGAGGGGGACAGGGGCCACTGAAGCTTTCTTT. Translated: CAWRGTGATEAFF.